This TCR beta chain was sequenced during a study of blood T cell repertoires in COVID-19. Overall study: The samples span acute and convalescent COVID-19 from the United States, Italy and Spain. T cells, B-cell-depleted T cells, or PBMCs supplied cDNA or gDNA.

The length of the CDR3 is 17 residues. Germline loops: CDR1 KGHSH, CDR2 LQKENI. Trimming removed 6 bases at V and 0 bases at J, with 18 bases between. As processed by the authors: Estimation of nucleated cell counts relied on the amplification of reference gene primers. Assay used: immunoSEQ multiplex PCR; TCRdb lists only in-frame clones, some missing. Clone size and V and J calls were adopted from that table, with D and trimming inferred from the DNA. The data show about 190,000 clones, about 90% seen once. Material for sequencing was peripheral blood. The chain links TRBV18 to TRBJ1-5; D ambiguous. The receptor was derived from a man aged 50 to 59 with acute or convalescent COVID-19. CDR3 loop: CASSKRGGTDSNQPQHF. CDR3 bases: TGTGCCAGCTCTAAACGGGGAGGTACTGATAGCAATCAGCCCCAGCATTTT. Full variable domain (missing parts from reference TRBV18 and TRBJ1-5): NAGVMQNPRHLVRRRGQEARLRCSPMKGHSHVYWYRQLPEEGLKFMVYLQKENIIDESGMPKERFSAEFPKEGPSILRIQQVVRGDSAAYFCASSKRGGTDSNQPQHFGDGTRLSIL.